One and the same sample provided the 30 T cell receptor beta chains below, sequenced in a study of T cells in Graves' hyperthyroidism and ophthalmopathy. Amplified regions were TCR beta CDR3 sequences from RNA transcripts. The TCR CDR3 first-round RT-PCR relied on the HTBI primer set. TCRdb re-analysed the multiplex PCR reads in MiXCR, keeping a single row per CDR3 protein. The sample records around 580,000 distinct CDR3 sequences, 46% being singletons. Specimen: peripheral blood or thyroid tissue (not recorded which). The source is a woman between 18 and 29 years old with Graves' hyperthyroidism.

This clonotype was counted at least ten times. The chain employs TRBV6-5 and TRBJ2-7; D call uncertain. CDR1 MNHEY and CDR2 SVGAGI come from the germline V gene. The V and J ends lost 4 bases and 6 bases respectively, with 13 bases between them. There are 13 residues in the CDR3. CDR3 DNA: TGTGCCAGCAGTTCTCCCCGGTGGAGCGAGCAGTACTTC. This translates into CASSSPRWSEQYF.

A note on this clonotype: This may be a read error: a much more frequent sequence differs by one nucleotide. In this CDR3 the conserved last residue, phenylalanine or tryptophan, is missing, so a read error is likely. V gene TRBV7-9 combines with J gene TRBJ2-5; D unresolved. Germline V gives CDR1 SEHNR, CDR2 FQNEAQ (reference sequence). The CDR3 is 16 residues long. The V end was cut by 4 bases, the J end by 2 bases, with 17 bases between. The DNA for the CDR3 is TGTGCCAGCAGCTACCTGGAAATCGTCGATCAAGAGACCCAGTACCTC. This sequence encodes CASSYLEIVDQETQYL.

This clonotype came up many times. The V call is TRBV6-2 or TRBV6-3, the J call TRBJ1-2, with 7 positions matching TRBD1. Trimming cost V 6 bases and J 1 base; bases outside gene matches: 8. CDR1 and CDR2 from the germline V gene are MNHEY and SVGEGT. The CDR3 spans 15 residues. Here the CDR3 reads CASSSDRPVNYGYTF. DNA for the CDR3: TGTGCCAGCAGCTCGGACAGGCCCGTTAACTATGGCTACACCTTC.

This clonotype was found a few times. The V call is TRBV7-2, the J call TRBJ1-1; weak D call: TRBD1 (6 bases). CDR1 is SGHTA and CDR2 is FQGNSA in the germline V gene. Trimming removed 8 bases from V and 0 bases from J, with 16 bases in between. This CDR3 region has 15 residues. The DNA for the CDR3 is TGTGCCAGCGGACCTCCGGGGGCCATGAACACTGAAGCTTTCTTT. Its protein product is CASGPPGAMNTEAFF.

This clonotype was picked up many times. The chain is built from TRBV20-1 and TRBJ1-1; TRBD1 matches at 8 bases. Looked up from germline, CDR1 is DFQATT and CDR2 is SNEGSKA (reference sequence). V dropped 2 bases and J dropped 7; count of bases not matched to a gene: 12. The CDR3 has 15 residues. CDR3 coding DNA: TGCAGTGCTAGACCTGCGCAGGGGGCATTTCATGAAGCTTTCTTT. Translation gives CSARPAQGAFHEAFF.

The chain links TRBV7-9 to TRBJ2-5, with D perhaps TRBD1 or TRBD2 (5 bases each). Germline lookup yields CDR1 SEHNR and CDR2 FQNEAQ (reference sequence). Deletions cut 3 bases from V and 1 base from J, with 12 bases between. This CDR3 has 15 amino acids. In DNA form, the CDR3 reads TGTGCCAGCAGCTTGGGGACGGTGCTCCAAGAGACCCAGTACTTC. It is translated as CASSLGTVLQETQYF.

This clonotype was observed many times. V gene TRBV10-3 combines with J gene TRBJ2-6; 7 bases agree with TRBD2. Trimming at V came to 7 bases and at J to 1 base, leaving 13 bases not matched to a gene. CDR1 and CDR2 from the germline V gene are ENHRY and SYGVKD. The CDR3 totals 18 residues. The CDR3 DNA is TGTGCCATCACCAAATCAGCGGGGCAAGTATCTGGGGCCAACGTCCTGACTTTC. It encodes CAITKSAGQVSGANVLTF.

This clonotype appeared many times. This sequence joins TRBV2 and TRBJ2-7; TRBD1 agrees at 7 bases. V shed 4 bases, J shed 4 bases, and the junction held 4 bases outside the gene matches. The V gene's germline CDR1 is SNHLY and CDR2 FYNNEI. The CDR3 totals 13 residues. The CDR3 sequence is CASSVDRSYEQYF. DNA of the CDR3: TGTGCCAGCAGTGTGGACAGGTCATACGAGCAGTACTTC.

The chain employs TRBV10-3 and TRBJ1-2; D remains ambiguous. V lost 7 bases and J lost 8, with 14 bases in between. This CDR3 has 12 residues. Germline CDR1 and CDR2: ENHRY and SYGVKD. In DNA, the CDR3 is TGTGCCATCACCGACTCCCTGGTAGGCTACACCTTC. Translation: CAITDSLVGYTF.

This sequence joins TRBV19 and TRBJ1-6, with D hard to call. This CDR3 has 15 residues. Germline V lookup: CDR1 LNHDA, CDR2 SQIVND (reference sequence). With 6 bases removed from V and 1 base from J, the gap between germline ends came to 10 bases. CDR3 residues: CASRTGKSYNSPLHF. The CDR3 DNA sequence: TGTGCCAGTAGGACTGGAAAATCCTATAATTCACCCCTCCACTTT.

The chain recombines TRBV5-1 with TRBJ2-5; TRBD2 aligns across 8 bases. Germline V gene sequence: CDR1 SGHRS, CDR2 YFSETQ. This CDR3 contains 16 residues. Trimming took 0 bases from V and 4 from J; bases not matched to a gene: 8. CDR3 sequence: CASSLEPLGTRETQYF. The CDR3 DNA reads TGCGCCAGCAGCTTGGAACCCCTCGGGACTAGAGAGACCCAGTACTTC.

This clonotype was counted a few times. This sequence may be a read error, since a much larger clone differs from it by one base. This sequence joins TRBV20-1 and TRBJ2-5, with a tentative D call TRBD1 (6 bases). The CDR3 spans 12 residues. Germline V gives CDR1 DFQATT, CDR2 SNEGSKA (reference sequence). The CDR3 region is CSASDRSETRYF. CDR3 DNA sequence: TGCAGTGCTTCCGACAGGTCTGAGACCCGGTACTTC.

This clonotype was observed many times. V is TRBV4-2 and J is TRBJ2-7; D is perhaps TRBD1 (5 bases). Germline V gene data show CDR1 as LGHNA and CDR2 as YNFKEQ. V was cut by 4 bases and J by 4 bases, with 14 bases left in between. This CDR3 region has 14 residues. In DNA form, the CDR3 reads TGTGCCAGCAGCCCAGGGAAGGTACGGTACGAGCAGTACTTC. It codes for CASSPGKVRYEQYF.

Details on this clonotype: Compared with germline, one end of the junction differs, possibly owing to a read error. The gene calls are TRBV9 and TRBJ2-2; the match to TRBD2 covers 8 bases. CDR1 and CDR2 from the germline V gene are SGDLS and YYNGEE. This CDR3 has 18 amino acids. The CDR3 DNA reads TGTGCCAACAGCGTACGGGGGGGCGACCTCACGAACACCGGGGAGCTGTTTTTC. Translated: CANSVRGGDLTNTGELFF.

This clonotype was observed many times. CDR3 sequence: CSAEGQGEFRGANVLTF. In DNA, the CDR3 is TGCAGTGCGGAAGGACAAGGGGAGTTTCGTGGGGCCAACGTCCTGACTTTC. This chain joins TRBV20-1 and TRBJ2-6; D is possibly TRBD1 or TRBD2 (5 bases each). The CDR3 length is 17 residues. V dropped 6 bases and J dropped 3 bases, with 21 bases sitting between them. Germline values: CDR1 DFQATT, CDR2 SNEGSKA (reference sequence).

This clonotype was counted ten times or more. This chain links TRBV6-5 with TRBJ1-5, with D perhaps TRBD1 (5 bases). CDR1 and CDR2 from the germline V gene are MNHEY and SVGAGI. V was trimmed by 2 bases and J by 0 bases, leaving 8 bases between them. CDR3 size: 15 residues. As DNA, the CDR3 is TGTGCCAGCAGTTACACGGGGGATAGCAATCAGCCCCAGCATTTT. This gives the protein CASSYTGDSNQPQHF.

There are many counts of this clonotype. The V call is TRBV20-1, the J call TRBJ2-2; 8 bases agree with TRBD2. Per the germline V gene, CDR1 is DFQATT and CDR2 is SNEGSKA (reference sequence). With V trimmed by 5 bases and J by 1 base, 3 bases remained unmatched. There are 14 residues in the CDR3. This chain's CDR3 is CSAPSGGNTGELFF. DNA of the CDR3: TGCAGTGCTCCGAGCGGGGGGAACACCGGGGAGCTGTTTTTT.

There are many counts of this clonotype. V is TRBV7-9 and J is TRBJ1-5; D is possibly TRBD1 (5 bases). This CDR3 has 14 residues. Trimming stripped 3 bases from V and 7 bases from J, with 13 bases between. Germline V gives CDR1 SEHNR, CDR2 FQNEAQ (reference sequence). CDR3 DNA: TGTGCCAGCAGCTTCGGACACCCGAACCAGCCCCAGCATTTT. It yields the protein CASSFGHPNQPQHF.

The chain uses TRBV7-8 and TRBJ1-1, with D hard to call. V dropped 5 bases and J dropped 3 bases, with 13 bases sitting between them. Germline lookup yields CDR1 SGHVS and CDR2 FQNEAQ. There are 14 residues in the CDR3. This chain's CDR3 is CASSLPGLDTEAFF. The CDR3 DNA reads TGTGCCAGCAGCCTCCCGGGGTTGGACACTGAAGCTTTCTTT.

This clonotype appeared many times. J is TRBJ1-2 and V is TRBV7-2, with D possibly matching TRBD1 (5 bases). V lost 8 bases, J lost 2 bases, and 21 bases lay in between. Looked up from germline, CDR1 is SGHTA and CDR2 is FQGNSA. The CDR3 runs 16 residues. In nucleotides, the CDR3 is TGTGCCAGCTCACCACTCCGGGACGGGAGAAACTATGGCTACACCTTC. Protein product: CASSPLRDGRNYGYTF.

This clonotype has a count of ten or more. This chain connects TRBV7-2 to TRBJ2-5, with D possibly matching TRBD2 (6 bases). V lost 5 bases and J 4 bases, leaving 8 bases between the germline ends. Germline CDR1 and CDR2: SGHTA and FQGNSA. This CDR3 is 12 amino acids long. CDR3 in amino acids: CASSRGAETQYF. The DNA of the CDR3 is TGTGCCAGCAGCCGCGGGGCAGAGACCCAGTACTTC.

The chain carries TRBV20-1 and TRBJ1-6, with D possibly being TRBD1 (5 bases). Germline V CDR1 and CDR2: DFQATT, SNEGSKA (reference sequence). This CDR3 spans 15 amino acids. V shed 3 bases and J shed 0 bases, with 9 bases lying between them. The CDR3 loop is CSARQGFSYNSPLHF. The CDR3 DNA is TGCAGTGCTAGGCAGGGCTTCTCCTATAATTCACCCCTCCACTTT.

The chain recombines TRBV24-1 with TRBJ1-5; maybe TRBD1 (5 bases). The CDR3 has 15 amino acids. Germline V CDR1 and CDR2: KGHDR, SFDVKD. V was trimmed by 5 bases and J by 7 bases, leaving 17 bases between them. This chain's CDR3 is CATSARGQAGQPQHF. For the CDR3, the DNA is TGTGCCACCAGTGCTAGGGGCCAGGCGGGCCAGCCCCAGCATTTT.

The rearrangement joins TRBV5-8 to TRBJ2-7, with TRBD2 matching 9 bases. The CDR3 covers 16 residues. Losses at the gene ends were 3 bases for V and 2 bases for J; bases not matched to a gene: 9. Per the germline V gene, CDR1 is SGHTS and CDR2 is YDEGEE. The CDR3 protein is CASSSFSGSGTYEQYF. DNA for the CDR3: TGTGCCAGCAGCTCGTTTAGCGGGAGTGGGACCTACGAGCAGTACTTC.

This clonotype was seen repeatedly, ten times or more. This rearrangement joins TRBV29-1 to TRBJ2-1; no clear D gene. The CDR3 runs to 12 residues. Between the trimmed V and J ends, which lost 3 bases and 4 bases, there was a span of 7 bases. The V gene's germline CDR1 is SQVTM and CDR2 ANQGSEA. CDR3 in DNA: TGCAGCGTTGATTTCAGATACAATGAGCAGTTCTTC. Protein product: CSVDFRYNEQFF.

CDR3 protein: CASSHRLAGPSNEQFF. CDR3 nucleotides: TGCGCCAGCAGCCATCGACTAGCGGGACCCAGCAATGAGCAGTTCTTC. The chain joins TRBV4-1 to TRBJ2-1, with 11 positions matching TRBD2. The CDR3 has 16 amino acids. CDR1 is MGHRA and CDR2 is YSYEKL in the germline V gene. V was pared by 3 bases and J by 6 bases, with 7 bases of the junction left unmatched.

This clonotype was seen repeatedly, ten times or more. This sequence joins TRBV13 and TRBJ1-1; TRBD1 matches 8 bases. This CDR3 contains 14 residues. Per germline, CDR1 PRHDT and CDR2 FYEKMQ (reference sequence). V lost 2 bases and J lost 4; bases outside the gene matches: 3. The CDR3 bases are TGTGCCAGCAGCTTAAGGACAGGGATCACTGAAGCTTTCTTT. Its protein product is CASSLRTGITEAFF.

This clonotype has ten or more counts. The rearrangement links TRBV14 to TRBJ1-6, with D perhaps matching TRBD1 (6 bases). Germline V lookup: CDR1 SGHDN, CDR2 FVKESK. This CDR3 has 13 amino acids. V gave up 3 bases and J gave up 7 bases, with 7 bases separating them. CDR3 region: CASSHTGNSPLHF. In DNA, the CDR3 is TGTGCCAGCAGCCATACAGGGAATTCACCCCTCCACTTT.

This clonotype was picked up one time. The chain carries TRBV29-1 and TRBJ1-1; the D gene is possibly TRBD1 (5 bases). The CDR3 totals 14 residues. Germline CDR1 reads SQVTM; CDR2 reads ANQGSEA. Trimming cost V 6 bases and J 0 bases, with 14 bases left between them. The CDR3 here is CSVAGYLMNTEAFF. The CDR3 nucleotides read TGCAGCGTCGCAGGGTACCTTATGAACACTGAAGCTTTCTTT.

This clonotype was detected many times. V and J are TRBV6-2 or TRBV6-3 and TRBJ1-5; TRBD1 agrees at 8 bases. CDR3 length: 18 amino acids. The V gene's germline CDR1 is MNHEY and CDR2 SVGEGT. V was clipped by 2 bases and J by 4 bases; unmatched bases: 13. CDR3 region: CASSYVLPGGTENQPQHF. In DNA form, the CDR3 reads TGTGCCAGCAGTTACGTTTTGCCAGGGGGCACGGAGAATCAGCCCCAGCATTTT.